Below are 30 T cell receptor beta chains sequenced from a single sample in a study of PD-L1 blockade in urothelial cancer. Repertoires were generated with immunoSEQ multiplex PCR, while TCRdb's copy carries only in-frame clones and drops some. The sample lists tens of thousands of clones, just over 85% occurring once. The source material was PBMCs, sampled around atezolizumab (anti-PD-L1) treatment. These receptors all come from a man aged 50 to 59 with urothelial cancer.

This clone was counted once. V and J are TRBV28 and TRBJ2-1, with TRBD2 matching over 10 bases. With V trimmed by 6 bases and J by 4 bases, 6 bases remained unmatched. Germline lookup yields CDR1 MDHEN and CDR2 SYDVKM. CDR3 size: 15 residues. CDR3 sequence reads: CASSPLSGRYNEQFF. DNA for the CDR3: TGTGCCAGCAGCCCCCTTAGCGGGAGGTACAATGAGCAGTTCTTC.

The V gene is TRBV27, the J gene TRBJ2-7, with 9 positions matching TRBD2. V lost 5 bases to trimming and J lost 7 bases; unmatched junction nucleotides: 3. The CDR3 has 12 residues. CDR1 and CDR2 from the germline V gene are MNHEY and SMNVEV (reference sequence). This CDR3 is CASSGLAKEQYF. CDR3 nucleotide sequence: TGTGCCAGCAGTGGACTAGCGAAAGAGCAGTACTTC.

The chain's CDR3 is CASKGQLNSPLHF. CDR3 sequence (DNA): TGTGCCAGCAAGGGACAGTTAAATTCACCCCTCCACTTT. The rearrangement uses TRBV5-6 and TRBJ1-6; TRBD1 agrees at 7 bases. The CDR3 runs 13 residues. CDR1 is SGHDT and CDR2 is YYEEEE in the germline V gene. V lost 6 bases and J lost 7; bases outside the gene matches: 4.

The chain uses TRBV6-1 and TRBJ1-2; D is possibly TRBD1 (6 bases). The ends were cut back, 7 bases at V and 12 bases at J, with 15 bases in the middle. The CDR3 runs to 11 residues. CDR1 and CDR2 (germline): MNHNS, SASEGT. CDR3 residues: CASMDNDRHTF. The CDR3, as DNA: TGTGCCAGCATGGATAACGACAGGCACACCTTC.

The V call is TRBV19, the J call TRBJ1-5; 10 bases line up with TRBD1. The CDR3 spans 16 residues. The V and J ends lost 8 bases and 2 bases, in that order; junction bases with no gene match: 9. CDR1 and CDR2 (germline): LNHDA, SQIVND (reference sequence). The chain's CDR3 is CASERQGALGNQPQHF. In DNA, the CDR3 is TGTGCCAGTGAGAGACAGGGGGCTCTGGGCAATCAGCCCCAGCATTTT.

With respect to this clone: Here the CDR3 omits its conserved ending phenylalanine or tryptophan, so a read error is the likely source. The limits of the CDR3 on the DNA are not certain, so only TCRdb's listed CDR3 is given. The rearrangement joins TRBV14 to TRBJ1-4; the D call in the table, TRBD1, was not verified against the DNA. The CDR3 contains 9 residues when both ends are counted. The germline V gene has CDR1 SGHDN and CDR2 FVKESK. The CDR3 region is CASSPDRDA.

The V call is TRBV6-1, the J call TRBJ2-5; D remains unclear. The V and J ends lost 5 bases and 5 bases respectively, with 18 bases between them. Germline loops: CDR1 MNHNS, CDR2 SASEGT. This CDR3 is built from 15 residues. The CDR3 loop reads CASSTTSLSRETQYF. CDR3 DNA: TGTGCCAGCAGTACTACGTCGCTCTCGAGGGAGACCCAGTACTTC.

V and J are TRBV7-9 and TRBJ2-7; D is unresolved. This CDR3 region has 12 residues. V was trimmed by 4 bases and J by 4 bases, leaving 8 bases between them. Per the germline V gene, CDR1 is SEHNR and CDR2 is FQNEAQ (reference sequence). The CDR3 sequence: CASSYLSYEQYF. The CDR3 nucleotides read TGTGCCAGCAGCTACCTATCGTACGAGCAGTACTTC.

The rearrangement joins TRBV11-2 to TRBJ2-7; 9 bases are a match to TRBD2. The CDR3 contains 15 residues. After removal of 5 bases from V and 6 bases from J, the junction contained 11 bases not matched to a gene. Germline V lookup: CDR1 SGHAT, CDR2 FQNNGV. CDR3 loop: CASSPSLAGAGEQYF. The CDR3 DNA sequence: TGTGCCAGCAGCCCCAGTTTAGCGGGGGCGGGCGAGCAGTACTTC. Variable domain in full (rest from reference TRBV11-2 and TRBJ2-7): EAGVAQSPRYKIIEKRQSVAFWCNPISGHATLYWYQQILGQGPKLLIQFQNNGVVDDSQLPKDRFSAERLKGVDSTLKIQPAKLEDSAVYLCASSPSLAGAGEQYFGPGTRLTVT.

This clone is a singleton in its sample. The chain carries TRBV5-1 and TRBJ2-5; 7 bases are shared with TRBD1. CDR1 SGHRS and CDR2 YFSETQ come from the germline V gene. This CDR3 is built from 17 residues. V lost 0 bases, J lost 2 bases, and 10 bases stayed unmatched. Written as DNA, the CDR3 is TGCGCCAGCAGCTTGGGGCACCTGGGGACAGAACAAGAGACCCAGTACTTC. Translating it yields CASSLGHLGTEQETQYF.

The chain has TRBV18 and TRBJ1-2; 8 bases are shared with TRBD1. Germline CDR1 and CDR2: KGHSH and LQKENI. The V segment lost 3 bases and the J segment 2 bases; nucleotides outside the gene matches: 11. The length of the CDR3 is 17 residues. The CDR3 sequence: CASSPPAGQAANYGYTF. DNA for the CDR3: TGTGCCAGCTCACCTCCGGCGGGACAGGCAGCGAACTATGGCTACACCTTC.

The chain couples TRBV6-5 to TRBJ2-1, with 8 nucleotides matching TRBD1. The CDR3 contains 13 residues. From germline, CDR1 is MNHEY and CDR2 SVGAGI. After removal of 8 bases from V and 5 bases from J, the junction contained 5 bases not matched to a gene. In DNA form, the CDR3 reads TGTGCCAGCGGGCGGACAGGGAACAATGAGCAGTTCTTC. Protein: CASGRTGNNEQFF.

CDR3 coding DNA: TGTGCCAGCAGGAAGGGGCCGGTGGCCAAAAACATTCAGTACTTC. It codes for CASRKGPVAKNIQYF. The rearrangement joins TRBV2 to TRBJ2-4, with a tentative D call TRBD1 (5 bases). This CDR3 has 15 amino acids. Germline CDR1 SNHLY, CDR2 FYNNEI. Trimming cost V 6 bases and J 1 base, with 13 bases left between them.

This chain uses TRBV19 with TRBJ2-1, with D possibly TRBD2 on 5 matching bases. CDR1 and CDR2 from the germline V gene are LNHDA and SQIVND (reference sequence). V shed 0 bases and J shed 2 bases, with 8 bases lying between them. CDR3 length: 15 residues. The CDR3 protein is CASSIDGGPYNEQFF. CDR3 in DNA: TGTGCCAGTAGTATAGATGGCGGGCCCTACAATGAGCAGTTCTTC.

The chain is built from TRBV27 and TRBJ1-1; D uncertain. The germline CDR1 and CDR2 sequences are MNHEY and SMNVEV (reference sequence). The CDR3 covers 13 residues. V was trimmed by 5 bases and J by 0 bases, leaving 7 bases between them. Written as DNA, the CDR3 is TGTGCCAGCAGTCCCGACATGAACACTGAAGCTTTCTTT. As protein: CASSPDMNTEAFF.

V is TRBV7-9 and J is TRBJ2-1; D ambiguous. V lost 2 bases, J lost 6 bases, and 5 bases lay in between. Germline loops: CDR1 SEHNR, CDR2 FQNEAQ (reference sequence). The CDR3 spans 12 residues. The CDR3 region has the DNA TGTGCCAGCAGCTTATTACTCAATGAGCAGTTCTTC. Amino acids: CASSLLLNEQFF.

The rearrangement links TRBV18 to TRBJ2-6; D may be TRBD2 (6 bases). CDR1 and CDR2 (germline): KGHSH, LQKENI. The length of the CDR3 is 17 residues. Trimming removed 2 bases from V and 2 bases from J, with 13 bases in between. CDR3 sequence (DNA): TGTGCCAGCTCACCATGGGACTCCGGGGCTGGGGCCAACGTCCTGACTTTC. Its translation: CASSPWDSGAGANVLTF.

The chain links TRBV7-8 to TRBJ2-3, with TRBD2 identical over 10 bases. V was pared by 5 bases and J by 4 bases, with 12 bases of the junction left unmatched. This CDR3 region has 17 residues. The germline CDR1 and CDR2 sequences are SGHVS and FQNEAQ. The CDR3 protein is CASSRRGNSGGPDTQYF. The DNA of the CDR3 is TGTGCCAGCAGCCGCCGCGGTAATAGCGGGGGGCCAGATACGCAGTATTTT.

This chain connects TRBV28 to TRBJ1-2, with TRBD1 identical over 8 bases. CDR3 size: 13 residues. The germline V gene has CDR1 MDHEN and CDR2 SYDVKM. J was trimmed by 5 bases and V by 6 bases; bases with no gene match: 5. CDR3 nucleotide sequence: TGTGCCAGCAGCCGGGGACAGGTTTATGGCTACACCTTC. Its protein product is CASSRGQVYGYTF.

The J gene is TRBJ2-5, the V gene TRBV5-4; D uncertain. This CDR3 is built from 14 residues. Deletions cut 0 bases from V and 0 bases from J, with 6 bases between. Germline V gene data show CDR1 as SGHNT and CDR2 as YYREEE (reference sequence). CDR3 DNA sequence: TGTGCCAGCAGCTTGGCCTTGTACCAAGAGACCCAGTACTTC. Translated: CASSLALYQETQYF.

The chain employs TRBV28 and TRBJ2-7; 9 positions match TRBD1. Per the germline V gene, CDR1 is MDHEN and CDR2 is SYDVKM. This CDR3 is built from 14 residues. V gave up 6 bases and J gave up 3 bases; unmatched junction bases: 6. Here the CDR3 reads CASRLPGQGYEQYF. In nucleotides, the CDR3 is TGTGCCAGCAGACTACCGGGACAGGGCTACGAGCAGTACTTC.

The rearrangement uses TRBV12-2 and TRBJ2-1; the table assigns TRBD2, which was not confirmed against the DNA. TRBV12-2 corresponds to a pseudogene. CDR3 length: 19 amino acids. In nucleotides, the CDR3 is TGTGCAAGTCGCTCCAAAAGAATAAGACTAGCGGGAGACTACAATGAGCAGTTCTTC. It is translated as CASRSKRIRLAGDYNEQFF.

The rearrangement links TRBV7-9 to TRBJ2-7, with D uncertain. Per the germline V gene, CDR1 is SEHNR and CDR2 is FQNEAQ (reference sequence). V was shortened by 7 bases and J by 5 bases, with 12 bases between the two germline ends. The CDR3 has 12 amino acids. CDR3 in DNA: TGTGCCAGCAAATCCCTAGAAGACGAGCAGTACTTC. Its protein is CASKSLEDEQYF. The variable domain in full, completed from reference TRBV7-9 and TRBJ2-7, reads DTGVSQNPRHKITKRGQNVTFRCDPISEHNRLYWYRQTLGQGPEFLTYFQNEAQLEKSRLLSDRFSAERPKGSFSTLEIQRTEQGDSAMYLCASKSLEDEQYFGPGTRLTVT.

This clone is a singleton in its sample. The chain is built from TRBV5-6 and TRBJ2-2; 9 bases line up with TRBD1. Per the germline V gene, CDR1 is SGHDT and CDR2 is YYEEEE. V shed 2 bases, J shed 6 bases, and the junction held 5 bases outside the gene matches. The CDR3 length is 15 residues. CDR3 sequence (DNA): TGTGCCAGCAGCTTCGGGGACAGGGATTCCGGGGAGCTGTTTTTT. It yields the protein CASSFGDRDSGELFF.

The CDR3 is CASTTGGYEQYF. The CDR3 coding sequence is TGTGCCAGTACGACAGGGGGCTACGAGCAGTACTTC. The V and J genes are TRBV28 and TRBJ2-7, with 9 bases aligning to TRBD1. V lost 9 bases, J lost 3 bases, and 3 bases stayed unmatched. This CDR3 comprises 12 residues. The germline V gene encodes CDR1 MDHEN and CDR2 SYDVKM.

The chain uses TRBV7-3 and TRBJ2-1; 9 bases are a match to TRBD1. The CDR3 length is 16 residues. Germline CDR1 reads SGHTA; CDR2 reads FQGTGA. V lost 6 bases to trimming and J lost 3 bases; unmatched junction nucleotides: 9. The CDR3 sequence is CASSPVGGQGYNEQFF. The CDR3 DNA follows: TGTGCCAGCAGTCCGGTGGGGGGACAGGGCTACAATGAGCAGTTCTTC.

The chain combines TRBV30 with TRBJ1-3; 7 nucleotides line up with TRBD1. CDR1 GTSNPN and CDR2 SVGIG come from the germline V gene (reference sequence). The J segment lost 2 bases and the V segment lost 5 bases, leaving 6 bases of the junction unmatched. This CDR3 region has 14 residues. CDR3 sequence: CAWCPTGTGNTIYF. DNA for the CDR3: TGTGCCTGGTGCCCGACAGGGACTGGAAACACCATATATTTT.

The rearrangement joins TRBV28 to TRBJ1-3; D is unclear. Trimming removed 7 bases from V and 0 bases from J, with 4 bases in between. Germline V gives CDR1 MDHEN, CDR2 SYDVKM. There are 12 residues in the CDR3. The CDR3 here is CASNGSGNTIYF. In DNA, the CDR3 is TGTGCCAGCAACGGCTCTGGAAACACCATATATTTT.

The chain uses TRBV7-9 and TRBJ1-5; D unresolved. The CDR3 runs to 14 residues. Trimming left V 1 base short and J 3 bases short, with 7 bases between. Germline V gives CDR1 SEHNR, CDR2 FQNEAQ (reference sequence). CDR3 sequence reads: CASSLEADNQPQHF. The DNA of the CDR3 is TGTGCCAGCAGCTTAGAGGCGGACAATCAGCCCCAGCATTTT. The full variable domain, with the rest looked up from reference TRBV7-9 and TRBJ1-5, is DTGVSQNPRHKITKRGQNVTFRCDPISEHNRLYWYRQTLGQGPEFLTYFQNEAQLEKSRLLSDRFSAERPKGSFSTLEIQRTEQGDSAMYLCASSLEADNQPQHFGDGTRLSIL.

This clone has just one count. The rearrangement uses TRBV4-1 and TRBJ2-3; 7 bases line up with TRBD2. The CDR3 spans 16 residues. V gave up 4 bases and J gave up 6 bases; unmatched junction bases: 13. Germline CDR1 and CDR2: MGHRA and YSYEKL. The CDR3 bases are TGCGCCAGCAGCCCACTATTGGAGCGGGATGGGGATACGCAGTATTTT. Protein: CASSPLLERDGDTQYF.